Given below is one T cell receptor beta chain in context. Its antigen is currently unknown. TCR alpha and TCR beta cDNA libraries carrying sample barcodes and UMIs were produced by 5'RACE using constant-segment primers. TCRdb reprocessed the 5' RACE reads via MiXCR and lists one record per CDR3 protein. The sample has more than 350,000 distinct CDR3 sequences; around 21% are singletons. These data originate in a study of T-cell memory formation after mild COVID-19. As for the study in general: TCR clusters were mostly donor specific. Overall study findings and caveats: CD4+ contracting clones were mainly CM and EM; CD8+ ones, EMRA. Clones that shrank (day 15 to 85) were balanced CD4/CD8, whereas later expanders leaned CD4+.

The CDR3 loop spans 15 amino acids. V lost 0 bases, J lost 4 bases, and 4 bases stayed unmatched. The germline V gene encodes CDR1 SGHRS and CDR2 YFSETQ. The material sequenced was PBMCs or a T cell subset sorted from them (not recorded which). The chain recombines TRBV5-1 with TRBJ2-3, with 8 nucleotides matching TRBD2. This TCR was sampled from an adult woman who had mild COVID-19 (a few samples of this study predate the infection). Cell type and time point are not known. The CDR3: CASSLEREPPDTQYF. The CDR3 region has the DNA TGCGCCAGCAGCTTGGAGCGGGAGCCCCCAGATACGCAGTATTTT.